Following are 8 T cell receptor beta chains from one sample sequenced in a study of shared clonotypes between healthy human individuals. Assay: immunoSEQ multiplex PCR; the TCRdb copy retains only in-frame clones and omits some. Seen here are 2 million to 2.5 million clones, 90% to 96% observed once, and the top ten hold roughly 0.13%. Sequencing was carried out using naive CD4+ T cells sorted from blood. Regarding subset: CD45RA+ positively selected. The receptors were sampled from a man in his late teens or twenties in good health.

The chain recombines TRBV28 with TRBJ2-3; 10 bases fit TRBD2. The CDR3 length is 14 residues. Germline V gene sequence: CDR1 MDHEN, CDR2 SYDVKM. With V trimmed by 3 bases and J by 7 bases, 4 bases remained unmatched. CDR3 loop: CASSFSGGPNTQYF. The DNA of the CDR3 is TGTGCCAGCAGTTTTAGCGGGGGGCCAAATACGCAGTATTTT.

J is TRBJ2-4 and V is TRBV11-2; D is unclear. Per the germline V gene, CDR1 is SGHAT and CDR2 is FQNNGV. The CDR3 is 12 amino acids. Trimming took 5 bases from V and 5 from J, leaving 7 bases between them. The CDR3 DNA reads TGTGCCAGCAGCCCCGCCCAAAACATTCAGTACTTC. Translated: CASSPAQNIQYF.

The DNA for the CDR3 is TGTGCCAGCAGTCAGACAGGGGGCGTTCAGCCCCAGCATTTT. This translates into CASSQTGGVQPQHF. This chain uses TRBV6-1 with TRBJ1-5, with 10 bases fitting TRBD1. Looked up from germline, CDR1 is MNHNS and CDR2 is SASEGT. The CDR3 runs 14 residues. The V gene end was trimmed by 5 bases and the J gene end by 6 bases; junction bases not matched to a gene: 4.

The V call is TRBV19, the J call TRBJ2-2, with TRBD2 matching 10 bases. Germline V CDR1 and CDR2: LNHDA, SQIVND (reference sequence). Trimming took 5 bases from V and 8 from J; bases not matched to a gene: 8. The CDR3 length is 15 residues. The CDR3 reads CASSLTSGNAGELFF. Here the CDR3 DNA reads TGTGCCAGTAGTCTTACTAGCGGGAATGCGGGGGAGCTGTTTTTT.

The CDR3 DNA is TGTGCTAGGACACAGGGGAGCTCCTACGAGCAGTACTTC. Translated: CARTQGSSYEQYF. The gene calls are TRBV12-5 and TRBJ2-7, with TRBD1 identical over 7 bases. The junction had 5 bases not matched to a gene; V was cut back by 9 bases and J by 0 bases. CDR3 length: 13 amino acids. The V gene's germline CDR1 is LGHNT and CDR2 FRNRAP.

V usage is TRBV28 and J usage is TRBJ1-6; weak D call: TRBD1 (5 bases). Deletions cut 2 bases from V and 8 bases from J, with 13 bases between. CDR1 is MDHEN, CDR2 SYDVKM, per germline. This CDR3 has 15 residues. The CDR3, as DNA: TGTGCCAGCAGTTTAGGGGGGGGGACGGATTCACCCCTCCACTTT. Residues: CASSLGGGTDSPLHF.

V gene TRBV2 combines with J gene TRBJ2-3; D may correspond to TRBD1 or TRBD2 (5 bases each). In germline, CDR1 is SNHLY, CDR2 FYNNEI. CDR3 length equals 19 residues. Trimming stripped 6 bases from V and 2 bases from J, with 27 bases between. Here the CDR3 reads CASSLHGAWARGATDTQYF. The CDR3, as DNA: TGTGCCAGCAGCCTCCACGGGGCTTGGGCACGAGGGGCCACAGATACGCAGTATTTT. Together with reference TRBV2 and TRBJ2-3, the CDR3 gives the full variable domain: EPEVTQTPSHQVTQMGQEVILRCVPISNHLYFYWYRQILGQKVEFLVSFYNNEISEKSEIFDDQFSVERPDGSNFTLKIRSTKLEDSAMYFCASSLHGAWARGATDTQYFGPGTRLTVL.

This clone was seen once. The chain is built from TRBV30 and TRBJ1-3; D is perhaps TRBD1 (6 bases). With 1 base removed from V and 9 bases from J, the gap between germline ends came to 16 bases. CDR1 and CDR2 from the germline V gene are GTSNPN and SVGIG (reference sequence). The CDR3 consists of 14 residues. CDR3 in amino acids: CAWSGGHSGRTIYF. Here the CDR3 DNA reads TGTGCCTGGAGTGGGGGACATTCCGGACGCACCATATATTTT.